A single sample is the source of the 22 T cell receptor beta chains below, sequenced in a study of cytomegalovirus exposure and HLA in healthy donors. Amplification used 60 Vbeta primers and 13 Jbeta primers. Repertoires were generated with immunoSEQ multiplex PCR, while TCRdb's copy carries only in-frame clones and drops some. The data show fewer than 200,000 clones, about 75% seen once. Material: PBMCs. The source of these receptors is a female donor in good health and CMV-seronegative.

The CDR3 nucleotides read TGTGCCAGCAGCTTAACATTGGAACAGGTTAGGGATGAAAAACTGTTTTTT. This sequence encodes CASSLTLEQVRDEKLFF. J is TRBJ1-4 and V is TRBV7-8; D perhaps matches TRBD1 (5 bases). The CDR3 sequence is 17 residues long. Per germline, CDR1 SGHVS and CDR2 FQNEAQ. V lost 2 bases and J lost 6, with 19 bases in between.

The rearrangement links TRBV6-5 to TRBJ2-7, with D maybe TRBD1 (6 bases). Germline V lookup: CDR1 MNHEY, CDR2 SVGAGI. The CDR3 runs 14 residues. With 6 bases removed from V and 0 bases from J, the gap between germline ends came to 12 bases. The CDR3 spells CASSSDRNSYEQYF. The CDR3 DNA reads as TGTGCCAGCAGCTCCGACAGGAACTCCTACGAGCAGTACTTC.

V usage is TRBV6-4 and J usage is TRBJ2-3; perhaps TRBD2 as D (6 bases). Germline loops: CDR1 MRHNA, CDR2 SNTAGT. Trimming left V 4 bases short and J 5 bases short, with 10 bases between. The CDR3 sequence is 13 residues long. The CDR3 spells CASSAQTRDTQYF. CDR3 in DNA: TGTGCCAGCAGTGCCCAGACTAGAGATACGCAGTATTTT.

The CDR3 nucleotides are TGCGCCAGCAGCAACGGGACAGGGACCAATGAGCAGTTCTTC. The encoded protein is CASSNGTGTNEQFF. This chain connects TRBV5-1 to TRBJ2-1; 9 nucleotides agree with TRBD1. The CDR3 spans 14 residues. The ends lost 4 bases at V and 6 bases at J; junction bases unmatched: 5. CDR1 is SGHRS and CDR2 is YFSETQ in the germline V gene.

In its sample, this clone was seen a few times. J is TRBJ2-3 and V is TRBV9; D is ambiguous. The germline CDR1 and CDR2 sequences are SGDLS and YYNGEE. V was cut by 0 bases and J by 0 bases, with 14 bases left in between. This CDR3 has 17 residues. CDR3 residues: CASSVGASVTSTDTQYF. The CDR3 nucleotides are TGTGCCAGCAGCGTAGGAGCGTCAGTAACTAGCACAGATACGCAGTATTTT.

V is TRBV5-4 and J is TRBJ1-6, with no clear D. V lost 0 bases, J lost 7 bases, and 11 bases lay in between. CDR1 SGHNT and CDR2 YYREEE come from the germline V gene (reference sequence). The CDR3 has 15 amino acids. Written as DNA, the CDR3 is TGTGCCAGCAGCTTGGAGCCAGGAGGGAATTCACCCCTCCACTTT. Protein: CASSLEPGGNSPLHF.

The CDR3 spells CASSGGETYEQYF. The CDR3 DNA is TGTGCCAGCAGCGGGGGGGAAACCTACGAGCAGTACTTC. The V call is TRBV11-3, the J call TRBJ2-7; TRBD2 agrees at 7 bases. CDR3 length: 13 residues. CDR1 is SGHNT and CDR2 is YENEEA in the germline V gene. V trimming: 5 bases; J trimming: 2 bases; junction bases outside the gene matches: 3.

The chain employs TRBV6-5 and TRBJ2-7; D might be TRBD1 (5 bases). This CDR3 has 12 residues. Trimming shortened V by 2 bases and J by 6 bases, and 8 bases separated the two germline ends. CDR1 and CDR2 from the germline V gene are MNHEY and SVGAGI. CDR3 DNA: TGTGCCAGCAGTTACGGGGCGGCCGAGCAGTACTTC. Protein product: CASSYGAAEQYF.

With respect to this clone: A read error may account for a junction end that differs from germline. V is TRBV6-1 and J is TRBJ2-4; D ambiguous. This CDR3 is built from 18 residues. Looked up from germline, CDR1 is MNHNS and CDR2 is SASEGT. The CDR3 coding sequence is TGTGCCAGCAGTGAAGCAGGTAGTTCCCAGGTGAACAAAAGCATTCAGTACTTC. This codes for CASSEAGSSQVNKSIQYF.

In DNA, the CDR3 is TGCGCCAGCAGCCAAGAAAGGACAGGGCTCTATGGCTACACCTTC. As protein: CASSQERTGLYGYTF. This chain uses TRBV4-3 with TRBJ1-2; TRBD1 matches at 8 bases. Losses at the gene ends were 0 bases for V and 4 bases for J; bases not matched to a gene: 4. Looked up from germline, CDR1 is LGHNA and CDR2 is YSLEER. This CDR3 is 15 amino acids long.

The chain carries TRBV7-3 and TRBJ2-1; 7 bases line up with TRBD1. Germline lookup yields CDR1 SGHTA and CDR2 FQGTGA. Trimming cost V 4 bases and J 6 bases; bases outside gene matches: 9. The CDR3 runs 15 residues. CDR3 sequence: CASSSQTGTPNEQFF. DNA of the CDR3: TGTGCCAGCAGCTCGCAGACAGGGACCCCCAATGAGCAGTTCTTC.

The rearrangement joins TRBV27 to TRBJ1-1; a weak D match, TRBD1 (5 bases). Trimming removed 3 bases at V and 4 bases at J, with 9 bases between. There are 13 residues in the CDR3. Germline lookup yields CDR1 MNHEY and CDR2 SMNVEV (reference sequence). This CDR3 is CASSLLGGTEAFF. CDR3 coding DNA: TGTGCCAGCAGTTTGTTGGGGGGCACTGAAGCTTTCTTT.

This chain uses TRBV7-9 with TRBJ1-2; D may be TRBD1 (5 bases). Trimming stripped 3 bases from V and 0 bases from J, with 14 bases between. The CDR3 extends over 16 amino acids. The germline V gene encodes CDR1 SEHNR and CDR2 FQNEAQ (reference sequence). This chain's CDR3 is CASSFTATTANYGYTF. In nucleotides, the CDR3 is TGTGCCAGCAGCTTCACGGCAACGACAGCTAACTATGGCTACACCTTC.

The rearrangement joins TRBV19 to TRBJ2-3; 9 bases agree with TRBD2. This CDR3 comprises 15 residues. CDR1 is LNHDA, CDR2 SQIVND, per germline (reference sequence). J gave up 2 bases and V 4 bases, and 4 bases lay outside the gene matches. CDR3 residues: CASSNQGLATDTQYF. The CDR3 bases are TGTGCCAGTAGTAACCAGGGACTAGCCACAGATACGCAGTATTTT.

The rearrangement uses TRBV5-1 and TRBJ1-6; D is undetermined. V was trimmed by 0 bases and J by 5 bases, leaving 12 bases between them. CDR3 length: 16 residues. Germline V gene sequence: CDR1 SGHRS, CDR2 YFSETQ. DNA of the CDR3: TGCGCCAGCAGCTTGGACCTAGCGGGAGATAATTCACCCCTCCACTTT. Translating it yields CASSLDLAGDNSPLHF.

V is TRBV4-2 and J is TRBJ2-7; D is perhaps TRBD1 (6 bases). V was trimmed by 4 bases and J by 2 bases, leaving 15 bases between them. CDR1 and CDR2 from the germline V gene are LGHNA and YNFKEQ. This CDR3 is built from 15 residues. CDR3 sequence (DNA): TGTGCCAGCAGCCCCTCAAAGGACAGAACCTACGAGCAGTACTTC. Translating it yields CASSPSKDRTYEQYF.

The chain joins TRBV7-8 to TRBJ2-7; 10 bases match TRBD1. The ends lost 1 base at V and 2 bases at J; junction bases unmatched: 5. The CDR3 contains 16 residues. Germline V gives CDR1 SGHVS, CDR2 FQNEAQ. In DNA, the CDR3 is TGTGCCAGCAGCTTAGAATGGGACAGGGGTCCCTACGAGCAGTACTTC. Translating it yields CASSLEWDRGPYEQYF.

The chain employs TRBV18 and TRBJ2-7; a possible D gene is TRBD1 (6 bases). There are 13 residues in the CDR3. Trimming removed 6 bases from V and 3 bases from J, with 12 bases in between. The germline gives CDR1 KGHSH, CDR2 LQKENI. CDR3 coding DNA: TGTGCCAGCTCGGATGGACAGAGCTACGAGCAGTACTTC. This codes for CASSDGQSYEQYF.

The chain uses TRBV5-6 and TRBJ2-2; the D gene is possibly TRBD2 (7 bases). The CDR3 length is 17 residues. V was pared by 1 base and J by 5 bases, with 18 bases between. The V gene's germline CDR1 is SGHDT and CDR2 YYEEEE. CDR3 region: CASSLKGRGLLTGELFF. CDR3 in DNA: TGTGCCAGCAGCTTGAAGGGGCGGGGGCTGTTAACCGGGGAGCTGTTTTTT.

This clone came up once. The rearrangement links TRBV28 to TRBJ2-2, with a weak D call TRBD1 (6 bases). Trimming pared 3 bases from V and 1 base from J, leaving 9 bases between. CDR1 is MDHEN and CDR2 is SYDVKM in the germline V gene. This CDR3 spans 15 amino acids. The CDR3 DNA sequence: TGTGCCAGCAGTTTGGGGGCAGGGAACACCGGGGAGCTGTTTTTT. Translation gives CASSLGAGNTGELFF.

The chain carries TRBV7-2 and TRBJ2-2; a possible D gene is TRBD2 (7 bases). Deletions cut 0 bases from V and 6 bases from J, with 11 bases between. This CDR3 is 15 amino acids long. Per germline, CDR1 SGHTA and CDR2 FQGNSA. CDR3 DNA: TGTGCCAGCAGCTTAGCGCGGGGGCTCGCCGGGGAGCTGTTTTTT. As protein: CASSLARGLAGELFF.

The rearrangement links TRBV7-9 to TRBJ2-7; the D gene is possibly TRBD2 (7 bases). With 4 bases removed from V and 4 bases from J, the gap between germline ends came to 20 bases. This CDR3 spans 16 amino acids. Germline assignment: CDR1 SEHNR and CDR2 FQNEAQ (reference sequence). In DNA, the CDR3 is TGTGCCAGCAGCTCAGAACGCGGGGGCCGCTATTACGAGCAGTACTTC. Translated: CASSSERGGRYYEQYF. Variable domain in full (rest from reference TRBV7-9 and TRBJ2-7): DTGVSQNPRHKITKRGQNVTFRCDPISEHNRLYWYRQTLGQGPEFLTYFQNEAQLEKSRLLSDRFSAERPKGSFSTLEIQRTEQGDSAMYLCASSSERGGRYYEQYFGPGTRLTVT.